The sequence of this TCR beta chain was determined in a study of cytomegalovirus exposure and HLA in healthy donors. Overall study results and limits: Using the classifier, cytomegalovirus status was reportedly diagnosed with high specificity and sensitivity.

As concerns this clone: As yet, its antigen is unknown.

The V gene lost 7 bases and the J gene lost 9 bases, with 22 bases spanning the gap. Germline V gene sequence: CDR1 SEHNR, CDR2 FQNEAQ (reference sequence). The CDR3 totals 15 residues. Despite likely unrecorded immune exposures, the donors were nominally healthy at the time of sampling. A multiplex PCR was run with 60 Vbeta primers and 13 Jbeta primers. TCRdb's table, derived via immunoSEQ multiplex PCR, lists solely in-frame clones and lacks some. The sample holds roughly 160,000 clones; 87% are singletons and the top ten take 0.85%. Sequencing used PBMCs. This chain joins TRBV7-9 and TRBJ2-1; a weak D match, TRBD2 (7 bases). This receptor was identified in a woman in her twenties or thirties in good health and CMV-seronegative. The CDR3 coding sequence is TGTGCCAGCACCTCCCTGGGAGGGGGGGACACTGAGCAGTTCTTC. Residues: CASTSLGGGDTEQFF.